Listed below are T cell receptor beta chains from one sample, sequenced in a study of blood T cell repertoires in COVID-19. Here immunoSEQ multiplex PCR was the method, and the copy in TCRdb shows in-frame clones only, minus some. The sample carries 100,000 to 150,000 clones, around 81% recorded once. The sample consisted of peripheral blood. These receptors were obtained from a man in his thirties or forties with COVID-19, enrolled during active disease. Each CDR3 is given with its conserved first and last residue. The order of the fields is J gene, clone size, D gene, V gene, CDR3 protein, CDR3 DNA. A D gene is named only where the DNA matches it firmly. Rows give clone size only sometimes, using once, few, many, or a class for an expanded clone.

TRBJ2-3 | - | - | TRBV2 | CASSRGKGVMDTQYF | TGTGCCAGCAGTCGAGGAAAGGGAGTGATGGATACGCAGTATTTT
TRBJ1-2 | - | - | TRBV4-1 | CASSLDSTDYGYTF | TGCGCCAGCAGCCTAGATAGTACGGACTATGGCTACACCTTC
TRBJ2-1 | - | TRBD2 | TRBV4-2 | CASSQVSGGGSSYNEQFF | TGTGCCAGCAGCCAAGTAAGTGGCGGGGGTAGCTCCTACAATGAGCAGTTCTTC
TRBJ2-5 | - | - | TRBV18 | CASSPRGNDRQETQYF | TGTGCCAGCTCACCCCGGGGGAACGACCGCCAAGAGACCCAGTACTTC
TRBJ1-2 | - | - | TRBV5-1 | CASSLTFDGYTF | TGCGCCAGCAGCCTCACTTTCGATGGCTACACCTTC
TRBJ1-2 | - | - | TRBV27 | CASSHHRGGYGYTF | TGTGCCAGCAGTCATCATCGAGGGGGCTATGGCTACACCTTC
TRBJ2-2 | once | - | TRBV6-4 | CATSPRANGELFF | TGTGCCACCTCGCCCAGGGCAAACGGGGAGCTGTTTTTT
TRBJ1-2 | once | - | TRBV10-3 | CAINDGHGGYTF | TGTGCCATCAACGACGGACATGGTGGCTACACCTTC
TRBJ2-1 | - | TRBD2 | TRBV7-8 | CASSLIGGRKDEQFF | TGTGCCAGCAGCTTAATCGGCGGGAGAAAGGATGAGCAGTTCTTC
TRBJ1-5 | - | TRBD1 | TRBV7-8 | CASSSDVVTGGNQPQHF | TGTGCCAGCAGCTCCGACGTGGTGACAGGGGGCAATCAGCCCCAGCATTTT
TRBJ2-5 | few | - | TRBV21-1 | CASSKGRAWLMETQYF | TGTGCCAGCAGCAAAGGGAGGGCTTGGCTGATGGAGACCCAGTACTTC
TRBJ2-3 | few | - | TRBV4-1 | CASSPYPPLESTDTQYF | TGCGCCAGCAGCCCCTACCCCCCTCTAGAAAGCACAGATACGCAGTATTTT
TRBJ1-1 | - | - | TRBV19 | CASSTDSRYTEAFF | TGTGCCAGTAGTACCGACAGTCGGTACACTGAAGCTTTCTTT